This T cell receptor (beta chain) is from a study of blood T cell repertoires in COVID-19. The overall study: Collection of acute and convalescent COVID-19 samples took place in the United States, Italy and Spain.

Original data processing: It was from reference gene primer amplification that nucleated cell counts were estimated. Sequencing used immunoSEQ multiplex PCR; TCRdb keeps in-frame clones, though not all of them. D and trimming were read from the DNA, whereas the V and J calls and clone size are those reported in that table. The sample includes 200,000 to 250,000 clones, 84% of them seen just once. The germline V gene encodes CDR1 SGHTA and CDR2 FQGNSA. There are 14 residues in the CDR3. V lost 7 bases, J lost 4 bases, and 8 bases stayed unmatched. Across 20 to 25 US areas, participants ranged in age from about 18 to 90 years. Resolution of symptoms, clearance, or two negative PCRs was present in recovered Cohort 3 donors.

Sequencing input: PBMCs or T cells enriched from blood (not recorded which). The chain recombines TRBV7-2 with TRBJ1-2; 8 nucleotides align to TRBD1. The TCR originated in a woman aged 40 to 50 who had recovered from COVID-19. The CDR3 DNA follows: TGTGCCAGCATCCTAGGACAGGGTGGCTATGGCTACACCTTC. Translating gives CASILGQGGYGYTF.